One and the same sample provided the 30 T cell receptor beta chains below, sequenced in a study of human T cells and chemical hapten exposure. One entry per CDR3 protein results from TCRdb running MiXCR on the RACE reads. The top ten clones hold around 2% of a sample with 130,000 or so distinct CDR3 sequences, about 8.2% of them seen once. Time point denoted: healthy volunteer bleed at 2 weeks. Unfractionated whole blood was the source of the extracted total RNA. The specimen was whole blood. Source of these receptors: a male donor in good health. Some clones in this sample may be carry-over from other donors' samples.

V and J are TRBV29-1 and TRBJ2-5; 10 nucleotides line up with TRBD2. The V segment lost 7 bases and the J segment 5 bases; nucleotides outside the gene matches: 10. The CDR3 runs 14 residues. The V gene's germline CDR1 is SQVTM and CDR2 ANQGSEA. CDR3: CSARLAGRGETQYF. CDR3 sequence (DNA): TGCAGCGCTAGACTAGCGGGTCGGGGGGAGACCCAGTACTTC.

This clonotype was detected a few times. CDR3 amino acids: CSARAEGARDTEAFF. The CDR3 nucleotides are TGCAGTGCTAGAGCGGAGGGGGCGCGGGACACTGAAGCTTTCTTT. The chain combines TRBV20-1 with TRBJ1-1; 7 nucleotides align to TRBD1. The germline V gene has CDR1 DFQATT and CDR2 SNEGSKA (reference sequence). With V trimmed by 1 base and J by 3 bases, 8 bases remained unmatched. This CDR3 is 15 amino acids long.

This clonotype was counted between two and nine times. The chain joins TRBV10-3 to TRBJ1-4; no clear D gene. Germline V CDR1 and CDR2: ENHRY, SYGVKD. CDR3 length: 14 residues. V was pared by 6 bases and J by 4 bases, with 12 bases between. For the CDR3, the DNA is TGTGCCATCAGCGCGGGTGTGGGTAATGAAAAACTGTTTTTT. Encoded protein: CAISAGVGNEKLFF.

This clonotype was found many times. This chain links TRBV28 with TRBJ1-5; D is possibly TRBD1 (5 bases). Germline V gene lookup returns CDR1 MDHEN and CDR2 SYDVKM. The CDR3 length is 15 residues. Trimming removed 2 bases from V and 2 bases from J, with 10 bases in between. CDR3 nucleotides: TGTGCCAGCAGTTTAAGGGGCCAGGGCAATCAGCCCCAGCATTTT. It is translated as CASSLRGQGNQPQHF.

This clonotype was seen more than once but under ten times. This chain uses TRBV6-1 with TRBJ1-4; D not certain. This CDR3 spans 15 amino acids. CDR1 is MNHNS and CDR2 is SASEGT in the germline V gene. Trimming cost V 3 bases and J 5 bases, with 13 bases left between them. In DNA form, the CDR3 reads TGTGCCAGCAGTGATACCGGGTTTTCGAATGAAAAACTGTTTTTT. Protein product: CASSDTGFSNEKLFF.

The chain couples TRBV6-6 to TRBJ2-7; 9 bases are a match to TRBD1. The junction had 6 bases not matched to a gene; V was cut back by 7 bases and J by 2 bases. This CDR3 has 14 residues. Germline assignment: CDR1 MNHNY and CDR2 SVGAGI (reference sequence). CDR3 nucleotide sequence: TGTGCCAGCATAAGACAGGGGGGCGCCTACGAGCAGTACTTC. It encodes CASIRQGGAYEQYF.

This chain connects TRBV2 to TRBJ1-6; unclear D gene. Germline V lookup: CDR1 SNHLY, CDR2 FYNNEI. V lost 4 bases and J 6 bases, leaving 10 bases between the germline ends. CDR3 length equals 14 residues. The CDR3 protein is CASSVGQVNSPLHF. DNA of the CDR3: TGTGCCAGCAGTGTCGGTCAGGTTAATTCACCCCTCCACTTT.

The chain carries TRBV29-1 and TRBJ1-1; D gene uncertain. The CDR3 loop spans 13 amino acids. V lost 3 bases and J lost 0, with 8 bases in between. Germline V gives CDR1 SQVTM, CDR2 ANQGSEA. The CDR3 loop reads CSVEPFMNTEAFF. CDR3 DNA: TGCAGCGTTGAGCCGTTCATGAACACTGAAGCTTTCTTT.

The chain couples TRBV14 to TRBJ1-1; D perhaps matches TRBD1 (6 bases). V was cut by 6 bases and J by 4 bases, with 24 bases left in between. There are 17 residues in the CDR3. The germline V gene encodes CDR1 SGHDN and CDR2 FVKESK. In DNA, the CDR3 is TGTGCCAGCAGACCGCTGGTTAGTCGGGGGCCTGGCACTGAAGCTTTCTTT. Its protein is CASRPLVSRGPGTEAFF.

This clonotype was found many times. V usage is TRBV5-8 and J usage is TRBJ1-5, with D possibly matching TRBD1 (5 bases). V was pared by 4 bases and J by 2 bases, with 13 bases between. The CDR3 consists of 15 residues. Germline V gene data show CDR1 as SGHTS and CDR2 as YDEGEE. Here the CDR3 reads CASSPVRDGNQPQHF. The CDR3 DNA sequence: TGTGCCAGCAGCCCGGTAAGGGACGGCAATCAGCCCCAGCATTTT. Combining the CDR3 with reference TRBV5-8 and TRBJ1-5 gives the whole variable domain EAGVTQSPTHLIKTRGQQATLRCSPISGHTSVYWYQQALGLGLQFLLWYDEGEERNRGNFPPRFSGRQFPNYSSELNVNALELEDSALYLCASSPVRDGNQPQHFGDGTRLSIL.

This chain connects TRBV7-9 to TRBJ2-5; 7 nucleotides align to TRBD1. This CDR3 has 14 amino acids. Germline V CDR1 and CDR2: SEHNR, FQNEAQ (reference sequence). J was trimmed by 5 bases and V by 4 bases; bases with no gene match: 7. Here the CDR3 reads CASSSGTARETQYF. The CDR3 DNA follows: TGTGCCAGCAGCTCCGGGACAGCGCGGGAGACCCAGTACTTC.

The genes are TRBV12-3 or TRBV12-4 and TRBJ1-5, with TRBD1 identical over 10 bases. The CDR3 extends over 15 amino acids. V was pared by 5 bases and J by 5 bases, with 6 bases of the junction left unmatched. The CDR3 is CASSHDRGRDQPQHF. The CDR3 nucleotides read TGTGCCAGCAGTCACGACAGGGGGCGAGATCAGCCCCAGCATTTT.

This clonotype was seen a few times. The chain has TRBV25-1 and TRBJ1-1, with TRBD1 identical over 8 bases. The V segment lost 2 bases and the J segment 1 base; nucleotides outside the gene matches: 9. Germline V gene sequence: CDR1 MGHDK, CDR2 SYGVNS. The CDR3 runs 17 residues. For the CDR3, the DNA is TGTGCCAGCAGTGAAACGGTAACAGGGGGGTCGAACACTGAAGCTTTCTTT. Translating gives CASSETVTGGSNTEAFF.

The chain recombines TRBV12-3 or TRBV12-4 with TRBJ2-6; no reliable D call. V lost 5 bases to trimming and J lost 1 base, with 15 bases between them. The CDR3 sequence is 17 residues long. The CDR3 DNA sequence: TGTGCCAGCAGTAGCCCCGGGCCACTATCTGGGGCCAACGTCCTGACTTTC. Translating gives CASSSPGPLSGANVLTF.

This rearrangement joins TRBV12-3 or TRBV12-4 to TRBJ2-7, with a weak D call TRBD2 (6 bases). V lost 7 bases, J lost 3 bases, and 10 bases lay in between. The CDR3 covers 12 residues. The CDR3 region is CASTLGGYEQYF. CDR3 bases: TGTGCCAGCACCCTGGGGGGCTACGAGCAGTACTTC.

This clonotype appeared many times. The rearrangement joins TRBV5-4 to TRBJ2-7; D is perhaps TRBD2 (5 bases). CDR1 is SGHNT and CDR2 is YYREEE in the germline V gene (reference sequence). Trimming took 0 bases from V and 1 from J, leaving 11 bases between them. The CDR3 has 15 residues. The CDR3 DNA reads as TGTGCCAGCAGCTTGGCCGGGCAGCGGTCCTACGAGCAGTACTTC. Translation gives CASSLAGQRSYEQYF.

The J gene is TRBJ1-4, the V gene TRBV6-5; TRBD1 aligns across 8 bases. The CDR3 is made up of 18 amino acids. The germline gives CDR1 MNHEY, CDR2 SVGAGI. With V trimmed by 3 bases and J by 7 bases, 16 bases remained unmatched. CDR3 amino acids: CASSYNPGTGAKGEKLFF. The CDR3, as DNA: TGTGCCAGCAGTTATAACCCCGGGACAGGCGCCAAGGGTGAAAAACTGTTTTTT.

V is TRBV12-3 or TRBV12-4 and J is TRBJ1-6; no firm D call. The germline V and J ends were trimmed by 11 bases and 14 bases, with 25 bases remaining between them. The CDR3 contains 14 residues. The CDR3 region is CACNDSPQDRTLHF. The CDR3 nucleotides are TGTGCCTGTAACGATAGTCCCCAGGACCGGACCCTCCACTTT.

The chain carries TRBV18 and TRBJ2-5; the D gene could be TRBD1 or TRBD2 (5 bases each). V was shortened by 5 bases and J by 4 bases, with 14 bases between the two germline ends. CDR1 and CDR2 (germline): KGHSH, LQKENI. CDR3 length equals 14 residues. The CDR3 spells CASSIASGPETQYF. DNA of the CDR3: TGTGCCAGCTCAATTGCCTCGGGGCCAGAGACCCAGTACTTC.

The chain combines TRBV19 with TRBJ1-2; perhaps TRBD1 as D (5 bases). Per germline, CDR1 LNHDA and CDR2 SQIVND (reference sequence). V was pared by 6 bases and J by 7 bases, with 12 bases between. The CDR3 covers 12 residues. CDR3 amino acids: CASRAGTLGYTF. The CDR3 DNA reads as TGTGCCAGTAGAGCCGGGACCCTTGGCTACACCTTC.

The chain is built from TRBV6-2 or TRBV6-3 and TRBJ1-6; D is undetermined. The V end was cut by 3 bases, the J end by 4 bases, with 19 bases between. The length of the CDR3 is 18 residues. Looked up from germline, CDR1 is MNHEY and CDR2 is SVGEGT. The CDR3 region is CASSYLFLGSLYNSPLHF. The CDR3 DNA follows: TGTGCCAGCAGTTATCTTTTCTTGGGCAGCCTTTATAATTCACCCCTCCACTTT.

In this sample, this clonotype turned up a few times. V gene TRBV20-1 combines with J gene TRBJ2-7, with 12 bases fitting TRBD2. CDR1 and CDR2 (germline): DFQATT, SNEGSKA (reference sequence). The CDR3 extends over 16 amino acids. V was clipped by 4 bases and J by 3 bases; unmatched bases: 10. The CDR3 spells CSAKGLAGETIYEQYF. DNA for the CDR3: TGCAGTGCTAAGGGACTAGCGGGCGAAACGATCTACGAGCAGTACTTC.

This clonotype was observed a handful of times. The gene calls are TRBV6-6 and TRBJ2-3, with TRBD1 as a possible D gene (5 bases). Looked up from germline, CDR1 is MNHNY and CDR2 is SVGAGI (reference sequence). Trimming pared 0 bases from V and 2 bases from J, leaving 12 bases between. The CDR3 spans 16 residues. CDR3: CASSYSAQDPTDTQYF. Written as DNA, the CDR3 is TGTGCCAGCAGTTACTCGGCACAGGATCCCACAGATACGCAGTATTTT.

CDR3 DNA: TGTGCCAGCAGCCAAGATAGTGGACAGAGATCTGGAAACACCATATATTTT. Translated, it gives CASSQDSGQRSGNTIYF. J is TRBJ1-3 and V is TRBV4-2, with D possibly matching TRBD1 (6 bases). V gave up 0 bases and J gave up 1 base, with 13 bases separating them. Germline V CDR1 and CDR2: LGHNA, YNFKEQ. The CDR3 spans 17 residues.

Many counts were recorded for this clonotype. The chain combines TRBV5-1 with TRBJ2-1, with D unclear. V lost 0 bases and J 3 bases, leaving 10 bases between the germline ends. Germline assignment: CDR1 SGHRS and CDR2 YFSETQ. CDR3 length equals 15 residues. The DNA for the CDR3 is TGCGCCAGCAGCTTGGCGGCCAGCCTCTACAATGAGCAGTTCTTC. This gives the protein CASSLAASLYNEQFF.

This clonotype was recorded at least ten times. The CDR3 sequence: CASRLDLNTEAFF. The CDR3 DNA is TGTGCCAGCAGATTGGACCTAAACACTGAAGCTTTCTTT. The rearrangement uses TRBV2 and TRBJ1-1; D ambiguous. V dropped 6 bases and J dropped 2 bases, with 10 bases sitting between them. CDR3 size: 13 residues. Germline V gene data show CDR1 as SNHLY and CDR2 as FYNNEI.

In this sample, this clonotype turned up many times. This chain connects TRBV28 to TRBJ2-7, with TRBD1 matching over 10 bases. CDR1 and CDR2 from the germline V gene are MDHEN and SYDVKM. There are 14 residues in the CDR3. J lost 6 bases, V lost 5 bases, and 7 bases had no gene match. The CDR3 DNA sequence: TGTGCCAGCAGTCGCCGGACAGGGGGTCTCGAGCAGTACTTC. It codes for CASSRRTGGLEQYF. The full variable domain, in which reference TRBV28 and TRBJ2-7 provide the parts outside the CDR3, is DVKVTQSSRYLVKRTGEKVFLECVQDMDHENMFWYRQDPGLGLRLIYFSYDVKMKEKGDIPEGYSVSREKKERFSLILESASTNQTSMYLCASSRRTGGLEQYFGPGTRLTVT.

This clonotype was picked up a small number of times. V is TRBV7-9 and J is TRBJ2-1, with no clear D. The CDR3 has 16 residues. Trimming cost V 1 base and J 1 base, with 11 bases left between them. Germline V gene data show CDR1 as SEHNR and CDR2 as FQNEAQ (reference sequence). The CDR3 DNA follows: TGTGCCAGCAGCTTAGGGTTCGGAGAGTCCTACAATGAGCAGTTCTTC. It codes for CASSLGFGESYNEQFF.

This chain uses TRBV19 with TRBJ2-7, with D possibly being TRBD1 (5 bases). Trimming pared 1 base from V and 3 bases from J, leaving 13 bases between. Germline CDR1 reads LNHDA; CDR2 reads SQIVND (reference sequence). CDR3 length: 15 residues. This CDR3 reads CASSIGDSDIYEQYF. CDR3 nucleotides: TGTGCCAGTAGTATAGGCGACAGCGACATCTACGAGCAGTACTTC.

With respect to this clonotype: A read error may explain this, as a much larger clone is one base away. CDR3 sequence reads: CASSGENYGYTF. CDR3 nucleotide sequence: TGTGCCAGCAGCGGGGAGAACTATGGCTACACCTTC. The chain has TRBV7-9 and TRBJ1-2; unclear D gene. The CDR3 length is 12 residues. Per the germline V gene, CDR1 is SEHNR and CDR2 is FQNEAQ (reference sequence). Trimming left V 5 bases short and J 2 bases short, with 6 bases between.